This TCR beta chain was sequenced in a study of cytomegalovirus exposure and HLA in healthy donors. Study conclusions and caveats: Later findings reportedly placed an Asian-associated ancestry cluster below the approximately 670-donor mean for N-insertions.

Regarding this clone: Antigen specificity is unknown.

The primer mix had 60 Vbeta and 13 Jbeta primers. TCRdb's table, derived via immunoSEQ multiplex PCR, lists solely in-frame clones and lacks some. This table holds about 130,000 clones, about 80% found once. The CDR3 has 18 amino acids. The rearrangement links TRBV21-1 to TRBJ2-5; the table's TRBD2 call for D was not verified on the DNA. TRBV21-1 is listed as a pseudogene. This receptor was obtained from a man aged 25 to 45 in good health and CMV-seropositive. Material: PBMCs. The CDR3, as DNA: TGTGCCAGCAGCCTGGGGGGGTCGCTAGTTGGTGGCGGAGAGACCCAGTACTTC. Protein product: CASSLGGSLVGGGETQYF.